A selection of T cell receptor beta chains follows, all from one sample in a study of beta chain features in type 1 diabetes. Data came from immunoSEQ multiplex PCR; TCRdb stores just in-frame clones and leaves some out. The sample has hundreds of thousands of clones, more than 12% seen once; the top ten hold just under 0.04%. The source material was naive CD4+ T cells from blood. Every receptor here comes from a man younger than 35 with type 1 diabetes. Both conserved end residues are part of each CDR3. A D gene is named only where the DNA matches it firmly. Clone size is given for some rows only: seen once, a few or many times, or a class if the clone is expanded.

j_call v_call d_call clone_size cdr3_aa cdr3_nt
TRBJ1-1 TRBV4-2 NA NA CASSQDGRGTEAFF TGTGCCAGCAGCCAAGATGGGCGGGGCACTGAAGCTTTCTTT
TRBJ2-3 TRBV2 NA NA CASKKATPGVGTDTQYF TGTGCCAGCAAAAAGGCCACCCCAGGCGTTGGCACAGATACGCAGTATTTT
TRBJ2-7 TRBV7-2 NA NA CASSLTWARDIYEQYF TGTGCCAGCAGCTTGACTTGGGCTCGGGACATCTACGAGCAGTACTTC
TRBJ1-1 TRBV30 NA NA CAWVPPHGTPRGEAFF TGTGCCTGGGTCCCCCCCCACGGGACCCCGAGAGGTGAAGCTTTCTTT
TRBJ2-2 TRBV29-1 TRBD2 NA CSAQREGNTGELFF TGCAGCGCCCAGCGGGAGGGTAACACCGGGGAGCTGTTTTTT
TRBJ1-4 TRBV30 NA NA CAWGGQPNEKLFF TGTGCCTGGGGAGGACAGCCTAATGAAAAACTGTTTTTT
TRBJ1-2 TRBV6-5 NA few CASSPTVNYGYTF TGTGCCAGCAGTCCGACAGTGAACTATGGCTACACCTTC
TRBJ2-1 TRBV4-3 TRBD2 few CASSPLAGGAYNEQFF TGCGCCAGCAGCCCCCTAGCGGGGGGAGCCTACAATGAGCAGTTCTTC
TRBJ1-5 TRBV30 TRBD1 few CAWSTKQGAGQPQHF TGTGCCTGGAGTACCAAACAGGGGGCTGGACAGCCCCAGCATTTT
TRBJ2-1 TRBV5-1 TRBD2 few CASSHQAGESYNEQFF TGCGCCAGCAGCCATCAGGCGGGAGAGTCCTACAATGAGCAGTTCTTC
TRBJ1-1 TRBV28 TRBD1 NA CAGRDRDTEAFF TGTGCCGGCCGGGACAGGGACACTGAAGCTTTCTTT
TRBJ2-1 TRBV9 NA few CASSVRKAAGNNEQFF TGTGCCAGCAGCGTACGAAAAGCTGCCGGGAACAATGAGCAGTTCTTC
TRBJ2-4 TRBV28 NA few CASSLGPNPTF TGTGCCAGCAGTTTAGGGCCTAATCCTACATTC
TRBJ1-1 TRBV5-1 TRBD1 few CASSSPSGGTEAFF TGCGCCAGCAGTTCGCCCTCAGGGGGAACTGAAGCTTTCTTT
TRBJ1-2 TRBV7-8 NA few CASSLRAPRGYGYTF TGTGCCAGCAGCTTGAGGGCTCCCCGCGGCTATGGCTACACCTTC
TRBJ2-3 TRBV11-3 NA NA CASSQEGARTDTQYF TGTGCCAGCAGCCAGGAGGGGGCCCGGACAGATACGCAGTATTTT
TRBJ2-7 TRBV30 NA NA CAWSLRYEQYF TGTGCCTGGAGCCTTAGGTACGAGCAGTACTTC
TRBJ1-6 TRBV30 TRBD1 NA CAWKRTGGGTLHF TGTGCCTGGAAGAGGACAGGGGGTGGAACCCTCCACTTT
TRBJ2-7 TRBV7-2 NA NA CASSLVSPGSSGPNYEQYF TGTGCCAGCAGCTTAGTAAGTCCAGGGTCATCCGGCCCCAACTACGAGCAGTACTTC
TRBJ2-7 TRBV20-1 NA NA CSEASLNEQYF TGCAGTGAAGCTAGTTTAAACGAGCAGTACTTC
TRBJ2-3 TRBV29-1 TRBD2 few CSAPTSGGTDTQYF TGCAGCGCTCCGACTAGCGGGGGGACAGATACGCAGTATTTT
TRBJ2-2 TRBV29-1 TRBD1 NA CSADTGTGATGELFF TGCAGCGCTGACACCGGGACAGGGGCCACCGGGGAGCTGTTTTTT
TRBJ2-2 TRBV11-2 NA NA CASSPGHLDTGELFF TGTGCCAGCAGCCCGGGACACTTAGACACCGGGGAGCTGTTTTTT